This TCR beta chain was observed in a study of long-term antiretroviral therapy in people with HIV. Study background: It was about a decade before the 2015 immediate-ART recommendation that the earliest samples were taken. Study conclusions and caveats: For ART adherence, viral resistance and therapy changes, no data were available.

Runs used v3.0 of the immunoSEQ assay and were done at survey level. Per sample, sequencing targeted about 40,000-50,000 T-cell genomes. Produced via immunoSEQ multiplex PCR; TCRdb's table is partial and in-frame only. The sample includes about 20,000 clones, roughly 78% of them seen just once. On this clone itself: Its antigen is undetermined.

This CDR3 is built from 14 residues. Trimming removed 6 bases at V and 0 bases at J, with 11 bases between. Germline lookup yields CDR1 SNHLY and CDR2 FYNNEI. The V gene is TRBV2, the J gene TRBJ1-2; D not resolved. This clonotype originated in a middle-aged woman with HIV. This specimen consisted of unsorted PBMCs, obtained 0.2 years after starting antiretroviral therapy. The CDR3 DNA reads TGTGCCAGCAGATACCCTTATCCTAACTATGGCTACACCTTC. Translated: CASRYPYPNYGYTF.